The 19 T cell receptor beta chains listed next were all sequenced from one sample in a study of T cells in Graves' hyperthyroidism and ophthalmopathy. TCR beta CDR3 region amplification was performed from RNA transcripts. During a first-round RT-PCR of the TCR CDR3, the HTBI primer set was used. MiXCR was run by TCRdb on the multiplex PCR reads, yielding one entry per CDR3 protein. This table holds under 350,000 distinct CDR3 sequences, around 15% found once. Input material: blood. The receptors stem from a woman in her fifties or sixties with Graves' ophthalmopathy.

This clonotype was observed many times. The chain is built from TRBV6-5 and TRBJ2-7; the D gene is possibly TRBD1 (6 bases). CDR1 and CDR2 (germline): MNHEY, SVGAGI. The CDR3 loop spans 15 amino acids. V lost 5 bases and J lost 2, with 16 bases in between. This chain's CDR3 is CASSLDRQTPYEQYF. The CDR3 DNA sequence: TGTGCCAGCAGTCTCGACAGGCAGACCCCCTACGAGCAGTACTTC.

This chain links TRBV7-2 with TRBJ2-3, with 9 bases matching TRBD2. Germline loops: CDR1 SGHTA, CDR2 FQGNSA. The CDR3 length is 15 residues. V shed 4 bases, J shed 4 bases, and the junction held 6 bases outside the gene matches. The CDR3 DNA follows: TGTGCCAGCAGCTCTAGCGGGATGATGGCAGATACGCAGTATTTT. It translates to CASSSSGMMADTQYF.

This clonotype was counted at least ten times. The V call is TRBV20-1, the J call TRBJ2-1; tentative D call: TRBD2 (7 bases). The germline CDR1 and CDR2 sequences are DFQATT and SNEGSKA (reference sequence). V gave up 3 bases and J gave up 2 bases, with 11 bases separating them. This CDR3 spans 14 amino acids. This CDR3 reads CSARGGAAYNEQFF. In DNA, the CDR3 is TGCAGTGCTAGGGGGGGGGCGGCCTACAATGAGCAGTTCTTC.

This sequence joins TRBV29-1 and TRBJ2-2, with D tentatively TRBD2 (6 bases). Germline-derived CDR1 and CDR2 are SQVTM and ANQGSEA. V was cut by 5 bases and J by 6 bases, with 10 bases left in between. This CDR3 region has 12 residues. CDR3 sequence (DNA): TGCAGCGTTCGCGGGGTGTCCGGGGAGCTGTTTTTT. Translated: CSVRGVSGELFF.

Concerning this clonotype: A much more abundant neighbour one base away suggests this may be a read error. V is TRBV2 and J is TRBJ2-3; weak D call: TRBD2 (6 bases). Trimming left V 8 bases short and J 10 bases short, with 13 bases between. Germline V gene lookup returns CDR1 SNHLY and CDR2 FYNNEI. The CDR3 runs to 11 residues. DNA for the CDR3: TGTGCCAGCGGCAGACTAGTGGCGCAGTATTTT. Amino acids: CASGRLVAQYF. Full variable domain (missing parts from reference TRBV2 and TRBJ2-3): EPEVTQTPSHQVTQMGQEVILRCVPISNHLYFYWYRQILGQKVEFLVSFYNNEISEKSEIFDDQFSVERPDGSNFTLKIRSTKLEDSAMYFCASGRLVAQYFGPGTRLTVL.

This clonotype showed up many times. The J gene is TRBJ2-1, the V gene TRBV4-1; a possible D gene is TRBD2 (6 bases). The V end lost 4 bases, the J end lost 9 bases, and 25 bases lay between the germline ends. The CDR3 has 17 residues. Germline CDR1 reads MGHRA; CDR2 reads YSYEKL. CDR3 bases: TGCGCCAGCAGCCCTGGGGGTAGTCTAGCGAAGTCAAGTGAGCAGTTCTTC. It yields the protein CASSPGGSLAKSSEQFF.

This clonotype was seen repeatedly, ten times or more. The rearrangement links TRBV20-1 to TRBJ2-3, with 7 bases aligning to TRBD2. With 3 bases clipped from V and 4 bases from J, the junction kept 13 bases outside the gene matches. This CDR3 has 16 residues. In germline, CDR1 is DFQATT, CDR2 SNEGSKA (reference sequence). CDR3 nucleotide sequence: TGCAGTGCTAGGCTAATTGGACTAGGAGGCTCAGATACGCAGTATTTT. It is translated as CSARLIGLGGSDTQYF.

In this sample, this clonotype turned up a few times. The chain combines TRBV2 with TRBJ1-4; D perhaps matches TRBD1 (5 bases). The CDR3 consists of 13 residues. Trimming stripped 8 bases from V and 10 bases from J, with 17 bases between. Germline V lookup: CDR1 SNHLY, CDR2 FYNNEI. Here the CDR3 reads CASGAGREGKLFF. The CDR3 DNA follows: TGTGCCAGCGGGGCAGGACGAGAGGGAAAACTGTTTTTT.

The chain combines TRBV20-1 with TRBJ2-2; TRBD2 matches 8 bases. Germline values: CDR1 DFQATT, CDR2 SNEGSKA (reference sequence). The CDR3 has 16 residues. Germline trimming cut 3 bases from V and 7 bases from J; bases unmatched to any gene: 13. CDR3 bases: TGCAGTGCTAGTGCGGGAGGCAGGAGGGGTGTCGGGGAGCTGTTTTTT. Protein sequence: CSASAGGRRGVGELFF.

Ten or more counts support this clonotype. The chain combines TRBV3-1 with TRBJ2-7; unclear D gene. Per germline, CDR1 LGHDT and CDR2 YNNKEL (reference sequence). The CDR3 totals 13 residues. The V and J ends lost 5 bases and 7 bases respectively, with 15 bases between them. CDR3 in DNA: TGTGCCAGCAGCTTACACCAGAGCCGGGAGCAGTACTTC. Its translation: CASSLHQSREQYF.

There are many counts of this clonotype. This chain links TRBV12-3 or TRBV12-4 with TRBJ1-6, with 9 bases lining up with TRBD1. This CDR3 region has 15 residues. V lost 2 bases and J lost 9; bases outside the gene matches: 5. CDR3 sequence reads: CASSLNRGLGSPLHF. The DNA for the CDR3 is TGTGCCAGCAGTTTAAACAGGGGGCTCGGTTCACCCCTCCACTTT.

This clonotype has just a few counts. The genes are TRBV6-1 and TRBJ2-2; D unclear. The V end was cut by 7 bases, the J end by 9 bases, with 15 bases between. Germline V gene sequence: CDR1 MNHNS, CDR2 SASEGT. CDR3 size: 13 residues. The CDR3 bases are TGTGCCAGCAACGACCTCGCTGGGCGGGAGCTGTTTTTT. Its protein is CASNDLAGRELFF.

Of note for this clonotype: A clone one base away is much larger, so this may be a read error. The V and J genes are TRBV5-1 and TRBJ1-6; no clear D. Trimming left V 2 bases short and J 0 bases short, with 12 bases between. The germline gives CDR1 SGHRS, CDR2 YFSETQ. The CDR3 loop spans 17 amino acids. Here the CDR3 DNA reads TGCGCCAGCAGCTTCGGATCTCCTAGCTCCTATAATTCACCCCTCCACTTT. Amino acids: CASSFGSPSSYNSPLHF.

This clonotype turned up a few times. The chain recombines TRBV5-1 with TRBJ1-3; weak D call: TRBD1 (6 bases). From germline, CDR1 is SGHRS and CDR2 YFSETQ. Trimming stripped 4 bases from V and 1 base from J, with 21 bases between. The CDR3 totals 18 residues. The chain's CDR3 is CASSTGQPVRRSGNTIYF. The CDR3 DNA sequence: TGCGCCAGCAGCACCGGACAGCCCGTCAGGCGTTCTGGAAACACCATATATTTT.

This clonotype was picked up a small number of times. A much larger clone differs by one base, so this may be a read error. This chain joins TRBV7-2 and TRBJ1-3; TRBD1 might be the D (6 bases). CDR1 and CDR2 from the germline V gene are SGHTA and FQGNSA. The CDR3 has 16 amino acids. The chain's CDR3 is CASSPRDTFSRNTIYF. The CDR3 coding sequence is TGTGCCAGCAGCCCACGGGACACCTTCTCTAGAAACACCATATATTTT.

This clonotype was recorded many times. The V gene is TRBV3-1, the J gene TRBJ2-7; TRBD2 is a possible D gene (6 bases). The CDR3 totals 11 residues. V was cut by 8 bases and J by 3 bases, with 8 bases left in between. Germline V gene sequence: CDR1 LGHDT, CDR2 YNNKEL (reference sequence). The CDR3 protein is CASGGLYEQYF. In nucleotides, the CDR3 is TGTGCCAGCGGGGGACTCTACGAGCAGTACTTC.

The chain has TRBV4-2 and TRBJ1-4, with D maybe TRBD1 (5 bases). Per germline, CDR1 LGHNA and CDR2 YNFKEQ. The CDR3 contains 17 residues. Trimming took off 2 bases at V and 0 bases at J, with 13 bases between the two ends. The CDR3 nucleotides are TGTGCCAGCAGCCAAACCAGGGAGTATGCAACTAATGAAAAACTGTTTTTT. Translating it yields CASSQTREYATNEKLFF.

The chain uses TRBV7-9 and TRBJ1-3; D is unresolved. The ends were cut back, 5 bases at V and 3 bases at J, with 11 bases in the middle. The CDR3 covers 14 residues. Germline V gene data show CDR1 as SEHNR and CDR2 as FQNEAQ (reference sequence). The CDR3 DNA reads as TGTGCCAGCAGCCCGGGGAACTTTGGAAACACCATATATTTT. This sequence encodes CASSPGNFGNTIYF.

At least ten counts were recorded for this clonotype. This chain uses TRBV6-1 with TRBJ2-7; the match to TRBD2 covers 11 bases. The CDR3 is 16 amino acids. V trimming: 5 bases; J trimming: 4 bases; junction bases outside the gene matches: 10. Germline assignment: CDR1 MNHNS and CDR2 SASEGT. CDR3 sequence: CASSSVALAGEYEQYF. Written as DNA, the CDR3 is TGTGCCAGCAGTTCGGTTGCACTAGCGGGAGAATACGAGCAGTACTTC.